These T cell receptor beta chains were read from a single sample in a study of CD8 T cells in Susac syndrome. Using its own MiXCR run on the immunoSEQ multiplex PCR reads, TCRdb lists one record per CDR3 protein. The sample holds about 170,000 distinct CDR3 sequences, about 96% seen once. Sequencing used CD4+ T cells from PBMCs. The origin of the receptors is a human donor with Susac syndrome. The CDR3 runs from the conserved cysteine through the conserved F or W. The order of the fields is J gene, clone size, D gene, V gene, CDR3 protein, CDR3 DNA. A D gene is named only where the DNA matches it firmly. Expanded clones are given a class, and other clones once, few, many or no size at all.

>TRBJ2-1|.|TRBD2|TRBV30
CAWRGLVGNEQFF
TGTGCCTGGAGGGGACTAGTAGGCAATGAGCAGTTCTTC
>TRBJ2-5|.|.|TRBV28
CASSLSPSGSQYF
TGTGCCAGCAGTTTGAGCCCTAGTGGGTCCCAGTACTTC
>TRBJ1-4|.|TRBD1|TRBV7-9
CASSSGQGNEKLFF
TGTGCCAGCAGCTCGGGACAGGGTAATGAAAAACTGTTTTTT
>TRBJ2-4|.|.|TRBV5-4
CASSPEGPRRNIQYF
TGTGCCAGCAGCCCCGAGGGCCCTCGGCGGAACATTCAGTACTTC
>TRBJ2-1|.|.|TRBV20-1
CSASDHEQFF
TGCAGTGCTAGCGACCATGAGCAGTTCTTC
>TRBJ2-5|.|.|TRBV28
CASSLDRGKETQYF
TGTGCCAGCAGTTTAGATAGGGGGAAGGAGACCCAGTACTTC
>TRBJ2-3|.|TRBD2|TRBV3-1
CASSQVVAGADTQYF
TGTGCCAGCAGCCAAGTGGTAGCGGGAGCAGATACGCAGTATTTT
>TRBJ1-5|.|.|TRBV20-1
CSASIQDGNQPQHF
TGCAGTGCTAGCATTCAGGACGGAAATCAGCCCCAGCATTTT
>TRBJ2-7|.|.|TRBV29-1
CSVSDRYEQYF
TGCAGCGTCTCCGACAGGTACGAGCAGTACTTC
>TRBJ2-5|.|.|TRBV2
CASKEGGETQYF
TGTGCCAGCAAGGAGGGAGGAGAGACCCAGTACTTC
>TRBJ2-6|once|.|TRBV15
CATSRGTGSGANVLTF
TGTGCCACCAGCAGGGGTACGGGGTCTGGGGCCAACGTCCTGACTTTC
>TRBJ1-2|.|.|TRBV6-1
CANRAGTVNYGYTF
TGTGCCAACAGGGCCGGGACGGTAAACTATGGCTACACCTTC
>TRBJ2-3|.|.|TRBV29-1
CSVAGGQNTQYF
TGCAGCGTCGCCGGGGGTCAGAATACGCAGTATTTT
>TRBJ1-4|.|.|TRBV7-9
CASSPLGGEKLFF
TGTGCCAGCAGCCCCCTAGGGGGTGAAAAACTGTTTTTT
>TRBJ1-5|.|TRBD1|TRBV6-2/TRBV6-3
CASRDTGGVQPQHF
TGTGCCAGCCGCGATACAGGGGGCGTTCAGCCCCAGCATTTT
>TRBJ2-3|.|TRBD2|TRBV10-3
CAIKPAGVLTDTQYF
TGTGCCATTAAACCAGCGGGAGTTCTCACAGATACGCAGTATTTT
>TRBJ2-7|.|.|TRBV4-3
CASSQGTGVQYF
TGCGCCAGCAGCCAAGGTACGGGAGTGCAGTACTTC
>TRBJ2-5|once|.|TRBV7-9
CASSQHGIGETQYF
TGTGCCAGCAGCCAGCACGGGATTGGAGAGACCCAGTACTTC
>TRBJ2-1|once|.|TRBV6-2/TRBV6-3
CASRIGYNEQFF
TGTGCCAGCAGGATAGGTTACAATGAGCAGTTCTTC
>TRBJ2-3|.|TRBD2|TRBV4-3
CASSQGWGLAMSDTQYF
TGCGCCAGCAGCCAAGGATGGGGACTAGCGATGTCAGATACGCAGTATTTT
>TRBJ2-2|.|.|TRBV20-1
CSARDQGFGELFF
TGCAGTGCCAGGGACCAGGGGTTCGGGGAGCTGTTTTTT
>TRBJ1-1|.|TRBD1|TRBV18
CASSGQGTSTEAFF
TGTGCCAGCTCCGGACAGGGGACCTCCACTGAAGCTTTCTTT
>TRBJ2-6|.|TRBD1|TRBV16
CASSPRGYGANVLTF
TGTGCCAGCAGCCCCAGGGGGTATGGGGCCAACGTCCTGACTTTC
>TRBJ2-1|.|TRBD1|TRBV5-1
CASSLEGTGGNEQFF
TGCGCCAGCAGCTTGGAAGGGACAGGGGGCAATGAGCAGTTCTTC
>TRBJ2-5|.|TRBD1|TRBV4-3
CASSHAYRGDETQYF
TGCGCCAGCAGCCACGCCTACAGGGGAGACGAGACCCAGTACTTC
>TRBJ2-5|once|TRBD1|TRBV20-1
CSATHRGQETQYF
TGCAGTGCTACGCACAGGGGTCAAGAGACCCAGTACTTC
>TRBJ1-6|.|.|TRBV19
CASSSDSPLHF
TGTGCCAGTAGTTCCGATTCACCCCTCCACTTT
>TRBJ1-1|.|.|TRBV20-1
CSAPEAFF
TGCAGTGCCCCCGAAGCTTTCTTT
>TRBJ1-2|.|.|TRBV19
CASTTDQFGPDLYGYTF
TGTGCCAGTACCACGGACCAATTTGGACCGGACCTCTATGGCTACACCTTC
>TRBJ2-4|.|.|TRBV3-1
CASSQSLVQNIQYF
TGTGCCAGCAGCCAATCACTAGTTCAAAACATTCAGTACTTC
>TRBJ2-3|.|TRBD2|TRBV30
CAWSSSGTTDTQYF
TGTGCCTGGAGCTCCAGCGGGACCACAGATACGCAGTATTTT
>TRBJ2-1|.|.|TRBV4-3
CASSQDQTAPEQFF
TGCGCCAGCAGCCAAGACCAGACGGCGCCTGAGCAGTTCTTC
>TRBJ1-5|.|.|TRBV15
CATSSVGGQPQHF
TGTGCCACCAGCAGTGTAGGGGGACAGCCCCAGCATTTT
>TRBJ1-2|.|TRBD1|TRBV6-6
CASSPGTVYGYTF
TGTGCCAGCAGCCCCGGGACAGTCTATGGCTACACCTTC
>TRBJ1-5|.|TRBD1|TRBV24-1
CATSEAGTGTQPQHF
TGTGCCACCAGTGAGGCTGGGACAGGTACCCAGCCCCAGCATTTT
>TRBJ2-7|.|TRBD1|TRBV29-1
CSVGTGTGSYEQYF
TGCAGCGTTGGAACCGGGACAGGCTCCTACGAGCAGTACTTC
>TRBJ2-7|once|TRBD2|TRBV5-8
CASSLPTSGAYSYEQYF
TGTGCCAGCAGCTTGCCCACTAGCGGGGCATACTCCTACGAGCAGTACTTC
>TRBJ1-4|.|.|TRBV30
CAWTKGGKLFF
TGTGCCTGGACGAAGGGAGGAAAACTGTTTTTT
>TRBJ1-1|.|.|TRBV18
CASSPIGSLNTEAFF
TGTGCCAGCTCACCAATCGGCAGTCTAAACACTGAAGCTTTCTTT
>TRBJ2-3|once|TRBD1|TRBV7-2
CASSPGDRARSDTQYF
TGTGCCAGCAGCCCCGGGGACAGGGCACGGTCAGATACGCAGTATTTT
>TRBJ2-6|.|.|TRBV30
CAWTGANVLTF
TGTGCCTGGACTGGGGCCAACGTCCTGACTTTC